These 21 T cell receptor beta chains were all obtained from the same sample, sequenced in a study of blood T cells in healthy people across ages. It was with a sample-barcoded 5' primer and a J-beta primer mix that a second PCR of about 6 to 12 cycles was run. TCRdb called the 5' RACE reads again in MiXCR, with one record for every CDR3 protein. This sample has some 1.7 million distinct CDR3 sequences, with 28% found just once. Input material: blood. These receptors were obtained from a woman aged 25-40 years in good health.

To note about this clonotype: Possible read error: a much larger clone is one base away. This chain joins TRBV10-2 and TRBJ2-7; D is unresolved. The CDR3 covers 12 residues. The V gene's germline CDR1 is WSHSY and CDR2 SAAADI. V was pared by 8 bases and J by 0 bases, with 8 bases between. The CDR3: CASHGVSYEQYF. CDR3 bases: TGCGCCAGCCATGGCGTCTCCTACGAGCAGTACTTC.

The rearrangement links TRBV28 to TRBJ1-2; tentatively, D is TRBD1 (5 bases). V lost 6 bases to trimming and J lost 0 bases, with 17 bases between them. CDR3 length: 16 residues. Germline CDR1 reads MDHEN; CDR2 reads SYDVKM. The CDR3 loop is CASSFARQGSNYGYTF. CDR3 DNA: TGTGCCAGCAGCTTCGCTCGGCAGGGTTCTAACTATGGCTACACCTTC.

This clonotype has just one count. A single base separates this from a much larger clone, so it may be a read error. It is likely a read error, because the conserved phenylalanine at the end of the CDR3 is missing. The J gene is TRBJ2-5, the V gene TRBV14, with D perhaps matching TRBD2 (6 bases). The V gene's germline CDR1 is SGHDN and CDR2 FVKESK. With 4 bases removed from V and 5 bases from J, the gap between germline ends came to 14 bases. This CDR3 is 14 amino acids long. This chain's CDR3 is CASSPGLWRETQYL. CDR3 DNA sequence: TGTGCCAGCAGCCCGGGACTCTGGAGGGAGACCCAGTACTTA.

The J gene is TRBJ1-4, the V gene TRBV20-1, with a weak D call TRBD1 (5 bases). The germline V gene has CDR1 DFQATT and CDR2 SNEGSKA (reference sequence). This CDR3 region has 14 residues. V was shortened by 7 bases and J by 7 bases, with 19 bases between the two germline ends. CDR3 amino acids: CSGTGGIDSEKLFF. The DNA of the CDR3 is TGCAGTGGCACGGGGGGGATTGATTCTGAAAAACTGTTTTTT.

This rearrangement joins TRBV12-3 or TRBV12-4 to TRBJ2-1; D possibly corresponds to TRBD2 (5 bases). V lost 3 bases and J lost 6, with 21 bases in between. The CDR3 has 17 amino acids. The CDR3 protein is CASSFIVQRPVVNEQFF. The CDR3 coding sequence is TGTGCCAGCAGTTTTATCGTCCAGCGGCCGGTGGTCAATGAGCAGTTCTTC.

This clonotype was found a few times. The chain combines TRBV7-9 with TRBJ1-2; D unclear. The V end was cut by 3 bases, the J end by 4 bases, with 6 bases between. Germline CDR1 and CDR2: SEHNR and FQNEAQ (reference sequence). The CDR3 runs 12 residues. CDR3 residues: CASSFLPYGYTF. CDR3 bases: TGTGCCAGCAGCTTTTTGCCCTATGGCTACACCTTC.

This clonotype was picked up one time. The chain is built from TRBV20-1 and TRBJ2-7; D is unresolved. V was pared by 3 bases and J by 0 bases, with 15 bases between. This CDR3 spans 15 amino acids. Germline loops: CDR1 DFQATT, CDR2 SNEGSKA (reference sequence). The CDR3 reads CSARDLAASSYEQYF. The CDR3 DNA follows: TGCAGTGCTAGGGACCTGGCGGCGAGCTCCTACGAGCAGTACTTC.

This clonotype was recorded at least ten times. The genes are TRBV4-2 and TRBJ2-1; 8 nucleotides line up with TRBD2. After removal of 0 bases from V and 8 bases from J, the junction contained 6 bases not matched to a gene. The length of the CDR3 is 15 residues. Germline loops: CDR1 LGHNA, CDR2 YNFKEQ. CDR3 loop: CASSQERGAFYEQFF. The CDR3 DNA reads TGTGCCAGCAGCCAAGAGCGGGGGGCCTTCTATGAGCAGTTCTTC.

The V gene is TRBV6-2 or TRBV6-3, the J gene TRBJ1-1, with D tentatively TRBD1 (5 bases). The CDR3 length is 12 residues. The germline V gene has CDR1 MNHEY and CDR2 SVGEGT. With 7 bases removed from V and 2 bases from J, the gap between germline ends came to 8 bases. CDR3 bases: TGTGCCAGCATGACAGTCAACACTGAAGCTTTCTTT. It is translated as CASMTVNTEAFF.

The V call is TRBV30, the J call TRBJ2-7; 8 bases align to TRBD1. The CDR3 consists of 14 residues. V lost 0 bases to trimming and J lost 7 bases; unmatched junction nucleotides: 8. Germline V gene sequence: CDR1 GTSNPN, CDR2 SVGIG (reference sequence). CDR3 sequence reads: CAWSVLQGVGEQYF. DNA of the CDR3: TGTGCCTGGAGTGTACTACAGGGGGTGGGTGAGCAGTACTTC.

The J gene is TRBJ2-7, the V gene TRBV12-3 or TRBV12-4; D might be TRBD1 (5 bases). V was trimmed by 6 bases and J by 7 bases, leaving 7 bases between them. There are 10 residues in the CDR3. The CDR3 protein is CASRDKEQYF. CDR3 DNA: TGTGCCAGCAGGGACAAGGAGCAGTACTTC.

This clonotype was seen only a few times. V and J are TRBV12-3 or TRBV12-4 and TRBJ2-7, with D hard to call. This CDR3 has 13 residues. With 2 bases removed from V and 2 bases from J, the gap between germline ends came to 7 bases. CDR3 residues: CASSLYTAYEQYF. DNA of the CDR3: TGTGCCAGCAGTTTATATACAGCCTACGAGCAGTACTTC.

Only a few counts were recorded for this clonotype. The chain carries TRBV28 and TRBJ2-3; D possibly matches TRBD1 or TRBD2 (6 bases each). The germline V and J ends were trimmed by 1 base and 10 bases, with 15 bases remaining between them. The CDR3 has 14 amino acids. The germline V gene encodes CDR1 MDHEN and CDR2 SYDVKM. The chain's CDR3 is CASSLSRRGNSQYF. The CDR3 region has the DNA TGTGCCAGCAGTTTATCGCGGAGGGGGAACTCGCAGTATTTT. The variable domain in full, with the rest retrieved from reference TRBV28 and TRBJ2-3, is DVKVTQSSRYLVKRTGEKVFLECVQDMDHENMFWYRQDPGLGLRLIYFSYDVKMKEKGDIPEGYSVSREKKERFSLILESASTNQTSMYLCASSLSRRGNSQYFGPGTRLTVL.

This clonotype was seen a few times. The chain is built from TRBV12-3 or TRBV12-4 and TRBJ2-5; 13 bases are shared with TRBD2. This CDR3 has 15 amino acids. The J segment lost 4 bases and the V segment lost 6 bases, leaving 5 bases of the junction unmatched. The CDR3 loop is CASRLGLAGLETQYF. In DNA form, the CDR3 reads TGTGCCAGCAGATTGGGACTAGCGGGACTAGAGACCCAGTACTTC.

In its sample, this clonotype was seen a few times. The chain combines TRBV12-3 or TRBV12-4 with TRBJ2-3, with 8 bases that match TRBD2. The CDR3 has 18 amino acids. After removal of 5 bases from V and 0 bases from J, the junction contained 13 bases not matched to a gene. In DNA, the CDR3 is TGTGCCAGCAGTAGAGGAACGGGGGGGCTTATAAGCACAGATACGCAGTATTTT. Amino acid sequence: CASSRGTGGLISTDTQYF.

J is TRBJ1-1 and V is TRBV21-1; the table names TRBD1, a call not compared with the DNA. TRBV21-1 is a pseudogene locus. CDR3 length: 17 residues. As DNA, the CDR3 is TGTGCCAGCAAGGGTGCTCGCAACAGGGGGCGGAACACTGAAGCTTTCTTT. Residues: CASKGARNRGRNTEAFF.

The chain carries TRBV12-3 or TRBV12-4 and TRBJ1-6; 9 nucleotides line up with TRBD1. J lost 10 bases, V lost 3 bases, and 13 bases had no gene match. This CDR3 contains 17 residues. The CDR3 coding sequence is TGTGCCAGCAGTTTTCGGAGGTGGGACAGGGCAGGCTCACCCCTCCACTTT. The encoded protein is CASSFRRWDRAGSPLHF.

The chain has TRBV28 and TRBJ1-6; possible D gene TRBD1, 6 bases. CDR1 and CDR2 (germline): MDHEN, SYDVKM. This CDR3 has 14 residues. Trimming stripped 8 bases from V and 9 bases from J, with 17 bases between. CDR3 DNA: TGTGCCAGCGGCCCTACAGGGTCTCCTTCACCCCTCCACTTT. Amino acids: CASGPTGSPSPLHF.

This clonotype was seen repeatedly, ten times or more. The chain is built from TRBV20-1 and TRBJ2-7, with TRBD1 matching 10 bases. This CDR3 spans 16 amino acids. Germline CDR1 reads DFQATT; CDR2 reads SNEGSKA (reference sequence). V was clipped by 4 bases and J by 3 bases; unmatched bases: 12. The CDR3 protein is CSAKTARQGAIYEQYF. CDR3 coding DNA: TGCAGTGCTAAAACGGCTCGACAGGGGGCCATCTACGAGCAGTACTTC.

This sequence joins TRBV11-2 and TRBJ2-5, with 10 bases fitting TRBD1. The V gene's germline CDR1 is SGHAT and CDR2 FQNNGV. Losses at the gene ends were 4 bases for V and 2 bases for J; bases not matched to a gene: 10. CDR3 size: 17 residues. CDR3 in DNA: TGTGCCAGCAGCTATAACGCCGGGACAGGGGCACAAGAGACCCAGTACTTC. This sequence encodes CASSYNAGTGAQETQYF.

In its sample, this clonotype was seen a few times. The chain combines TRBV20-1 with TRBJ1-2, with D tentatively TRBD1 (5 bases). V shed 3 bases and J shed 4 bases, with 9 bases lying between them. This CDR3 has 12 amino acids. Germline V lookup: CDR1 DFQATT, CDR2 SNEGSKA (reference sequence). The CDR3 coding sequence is TGCAGTGCTAGTAAGGGGCTCTATGGCTACACCTTC. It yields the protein CSASKGLYGYTF.